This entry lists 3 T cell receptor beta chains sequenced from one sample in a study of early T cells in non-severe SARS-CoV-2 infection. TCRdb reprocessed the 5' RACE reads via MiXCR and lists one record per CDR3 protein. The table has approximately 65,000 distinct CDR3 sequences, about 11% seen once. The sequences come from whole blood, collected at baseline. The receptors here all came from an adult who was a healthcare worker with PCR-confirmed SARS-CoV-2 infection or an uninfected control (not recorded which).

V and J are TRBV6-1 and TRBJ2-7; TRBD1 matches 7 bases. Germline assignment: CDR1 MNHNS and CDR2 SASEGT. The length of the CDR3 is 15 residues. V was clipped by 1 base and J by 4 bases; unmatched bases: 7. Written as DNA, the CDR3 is TGTGCCAGCAGTGAAGGGAGGACAGGAGCGTACGAGCAGTACTTC. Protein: CASSEGRTGAYEQYF.

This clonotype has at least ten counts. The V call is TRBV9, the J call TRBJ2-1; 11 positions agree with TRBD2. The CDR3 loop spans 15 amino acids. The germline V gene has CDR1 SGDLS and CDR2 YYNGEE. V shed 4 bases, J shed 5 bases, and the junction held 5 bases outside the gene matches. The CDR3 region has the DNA TGTGCCAGCAGCTCTAGCGGGGGGCCACACAATGAGCAGTTCTTC. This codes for CASSSSGGPHNEQFF.

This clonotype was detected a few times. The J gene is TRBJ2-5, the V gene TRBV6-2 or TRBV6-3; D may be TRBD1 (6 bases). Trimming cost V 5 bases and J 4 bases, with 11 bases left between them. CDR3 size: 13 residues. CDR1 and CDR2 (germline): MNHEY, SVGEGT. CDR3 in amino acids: CASSPRQAETQYF. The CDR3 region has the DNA TGTGCCAGCAGTCCCCGACAGGCAGAGACCCAGTACTTC.